This T cell receptor beta chain originates from a study of a mutant IDH1 vaccine in newly diagnosed glioma. The time point was: week 35, safety follow-up. One vaccine dose held 300 ug of mutant IDH1 20-mer peptide and came with topical imiquimod. Each tumor in the donors was a new WHO grade 3 or 4 astrocytoma, IDH1-mutant and ATRX-lost. TCRdb keeps only in-frame clones here, not all; method: immunoSEQ multiplex PCR. The table shows about 27,000 clones, with roughly 83% occurring only once. Comment on this clone: Its antigen is currently unknown.

V gave up 4 bases and J gave up 2 bases, with 9 bases separating them. This CDR3 contains 13 residues. The germline V gene encodes CDR1 SGHKS and CDR2 YYEKEE (reference sequence). The rearrangement links TRBV5-5 to TRBJ1-1; D call uncertain. Sample: PBMCs, taken from a glioma patient whose treatment included an IDH1 peptide vaccine. This sequence originates from a young man with glioma. The CDR3 nucleotides are TGTGCCAGCAGCCTCCACGGAAACACTGAAGCTTTCTTT. It encodes CASSLHGNTEAFF.